This T cell receptor beta chain was sequenced in a study of blood T cells in healthy people across ages. Study background: Capturing about one barcoded beta molecule per two T cells was achieved by template switching.

Primers used in a second PCR of roughly 6 to 12 cycles were a sample-barcoded 5' primer and a J-beta primer mix. From the 5' RACE reads, TCRdb called clonotypes with MiXCR, one entry per CDR3 protein. In the table there are about 1.6 million distinct CDR3 sequences, about 32% of which are singletons. The CDR3 runs to 14 residues. V gave up 4 bases and J gave up 7 bases, with 19 bases separating them. Germline V gene sequence: CDR1 GTSNPN, CDR2 SVGIG (reference sequence). This sequence joins TRBV30 and TRBJ1-1; D is possibly TRBD1 (5 bases). The sequenced material came from blood. This sequence originates from a woman under 40 in good health. CDR3 amino acids: CAWNGARVVDEAFF. The DNA of the CDR3 is TGTGCCTGGAATGGCGCCAGGGTAGTTGATGAAGCTTTCTTT.